A single sample gave rise to the 14 T cell receptor beta chains below, sequenced in a study of T cell responses to AZD1222 COVID-19 vaccine. Measured with immunoSEQ multiplex PCR; TCRdb has only the in-frame clones, and not every one. This sample has approximately 120,000 clones; roughly 86% occur once, and the top ten carry 9.5% to 15%. The sample consisted of peripheral blood, taken on day 0 of MenACWY control vaccination. These TCRs come from an adult in good health.

The V and J genes are TRBV27 and TRBJ2-7; either TRBD1 or TRBD2 may fit D (5 bases each). Trimming removed 3 bases at V and 1 base at J, with 7 bases between. The germline CDR1 and CDR2 sequences are MNHEY and SMNVEV (reference sequence). The CDR3 has 13 amino acids. The CDR3: CASSLRGSYEQYF. Here the CDR3 DNA reads TGTGCCAGCAGTTTGAGGGGATCCTACGAGCAGTACTTC.

The chain combines TRBV10-2 with TRBJ1-4; D is unresolved. V was shortened by 7 bases and J by 4 bases, with 13 bases between the two germline ends. The CDR3 consists of 14 residues. Germline loops: CDR1 WSHSY, CDR2 SAAADI. The CDR3 reads CASTPSRNNEKLFF. In nucleotides, the CDR3 is TGCGCCAGCACCCCGTCGAGGAATAATGAAAAACTGTTTTTT.

This clone is a singleton in its sample. V and J are TRBV28 and TRBJ1-2; D gene unclear. Trimming pared 3 bases from V and 2 bases from J, leaving 10 bases between. The CDR3 spans 14 residues. Germline CDR1 reads MDHEN; CDR2 reads SYDVKM. As DNA, the CDR3 is TGTGCCAGCAGTTTTCGCGGGCAGAACTATGGCTACACCTTC. Its translation: CASSFRGQNYGYTF.

This clone occurred once. The chain has TRBV6-1 and TRBJ1-5; D call uncertain. CDR3 size: 14 residues. V lost 3 bases to trimming and J lost 1 base, with 7 bases between them. Germline CDR1 and CDR2: MNHNS and SASEGT. The DNA for the CDR3 is TGTGCCAGCAGTGATATGGGGAGCAATCAGCCCCAGCATTTT. Translated, it gives CASSDMGSNQPQHF.

The rearrangement links TRBV7-8 to TRBJ2-1; D is uncertain. Germline assignment: CDR1 SGHVS and CDR2 FQNEAQ. The V and J ends lost 1 base and 9 bases respectively, with 22 bases between them. There are 17 residues in the CDR3. The CDR3 sequence: CASSLEAQSSPPIEQFF. The CDR3 DNA follows: TGTGCCAGCAGCTTAGAGGCTCAATCTTCTCCCCCAATTGAGCAGTTCTTC.

The V gene is TRBV11-2, the J gene TRBJ2-1, with D maybe TRBD1 (6 bases). Trimming cost V 6 bases and J 5 bases, with 17 bases left between them. The CDR3 length is 15 residues. Germline loops: CDR1 SGHAT, CDR2 FQNNGV. The CDR3 loop is CASSSRQELNNEQFF. In nucleotides, the CDR3 is TGTGCCAGCAGTTCCCGACAGGAGCTCAACAATGAGCAGTTCTTC. Supplemented by reference TRBV11-2 and TRBJ2-1, the full variable domain reads EAGVAQSPRYKIIEKRQSVAFWCNPISGHATLYWYQQILGQGPKLLIQFQNNGVVDDSQLPKDRFSAERLKGVDSTLKIQPAKLEDSAVYLCASSSRQELNNEQFFGPGTRLTVL.

This sequence joins TRBV30 and TRBJ1-1, with TRBD1 as a possible D gene (5 bases). CDR1 and CDR2 from the germline V gene are GTSNPN and SVGIG (reference sequence). This CDR3 region has 13 residues. The V end was cut by 1 base, the J end by 7 bases, with 13 bases between. Written as DNA, the CDR3 is TGTGCCTGGAGTGGGGGCCTAGGATTTGAAGCTTTCTTT. As protein: CAWSGGLGFEAFF.

This rearrangement joins TRBV15 to TRBJ2-5; D gene unclear. CDR1 is LNHNV and CDR2 is YYDKDF in the germline V gene (reference sequence). V gave up 0 bases and J gave up 0 bases, with 20 bases separating them. This CDR3 spans 19 amino acids. The CDR3 sequence is CATSRDYEVLPSHQETQYF. CDR3 DNA sequence: TGTGCCACCAGCAGAGATTATGAGGTCCTCCCGAGCCACCAAGAGACCCAGTACTTC.

The rearrangement joins TRBV19 to TRBJ1-6; D is possibly TRBD1 (5 bases). Per germline, CDR1 LNHDA and CDR2 SQIVND (reference sequence). V lost 3 bases, J lost 9 bases, and 12 bases lay in between. This CDR3 spans 14 amino acids. DNA of the CDR3: TGTGCCAGTAGTATGAAGGCAGGGTTTTCACCCCTCCACTTT. The encoded protein is CASSMKAGFSPLHF.

V and J are TRBV4-2 and TRBJ1-3; D remains unclear. The germline V gene has CDR1 LGHNA and CDR2 YNFKEQ. The CDR3 sequence is 16 residues long. V lost 1 base and J lost 0, with 10 bases in between. CDR3 region: CASSQVGGTSGNTIYF. DNA for the CDR3: TGTGCCAGCAGCCAAGTCGGTGGTACCTCTGGAAACACCATATATTTT.

The chain uses TRBV9 and TRBJ1-1; D is possibly TRBD1 (6 bases). The CDR3 totals 16 residues. Germline CDR1 and CDR2: SGDLS and YYNGEE. Between the trimmed V and J ends, which lost 4 bases and 5 bases, there was a span of 21 bases. The CDR3 sequence: CASSPGGGGMGTEAFF. The CDR3 DNA sequence: TGTGCCAGCAGCCCTGGTGGGGGGGGCATGGGGACTGAAGCTTTCTTT.

The V gene is TRBV18, the J gene TRBJ1-6; TRBD1 is a possible D gene (5 bases). V was shortened by 4 bases and J by 5 bases, with 6 bases between the two germline ends. This CDR3 is 13 amino acids long. The germline CDR1 and CDR2 sequences are KGHSH and LQKENI. The CDR3 region has the DNA TGTGCCAGCTCACGACAGAATAATTCACCCCTCCACTTT. Translated, it gives CASSRQNNSPLHF.

This clone is a singleton in its sample. This chain uses TRBV9 with TRBJ1-2; D might be TRBD1 (5 bases). Trimming pared 4 bases from V and 4 bases from J, leaving 17 bases between. This CDR3 has 15 residues. The germline CDR1 and CDR2 sequences are SGDLS and YYNGEE. The CDR3 bases are TGTGCCAGCAGCCCCATCCCCGGGGGTCCCTATGGCTACACCTTC. Protein product: CASSPIPGGPYGYTF.

The chain employs TRBV6-4 and TRBJ2-3; 9 bases align to TRBD2. CDR1 is MRHNA and CDR2 is SNTAGT in the germline V gene. The ends lost 4 bases at V and 1 base at J; junction bases unmatched: 3. This CDR3 is 15 amino acids long. CDR3: CASSVASGGTDTQYF. The CDR3 region has the DNA TGTGCCAGCAGTGTTGCTAGCGGGGGCACAGATACGCAGTATTTT.